This paragraph reports one T cell receptor (beta chain). Its antigen is not known. At the DNA level, this CDR3 is encoded by other sequences in the same sample as well. The trim removed 7 bases at V and 4 bases at J, leaving 2 bases unmatched. The CDR3 is made up of 12 amino acids. Germline assignment: CDR1 KGHDR and CDR2 SFDVKD. The record originates from a study of vaccination effects on CD4 cells after COVID-19. Background on the study: In the ViraFEST assay, antigen-specific CD4+ clonotypes were identified by expansion after peptide-pool stimulation. The post-vaccine samples were taken, at the median, 72 days after the second dose.

Clones were sequenced by immunoSEQ multiplex PCR, and TCRdb holds only the in-frame ones, with some missing. The top ten hold around 2.1% of the sample, which has tens of thousands of clones, over 65% seen once. The culture ran for roughly ten days before CD4+ T cells were isolated. The cohort was immunized with two doses of either the BNT162b2 or mRNA-1273 vaccine. Recipients of the vaccine had no prior SARS-CoV-2 infection and negative nucleocapsid antibodies. The rearrangement links TRBV24-1 to TRBJ1-2; TRBD1 agrees at 7 bases. This TCR was recovered from a human donor who received a COVID-19 vaccine. The material was CD4+ T cells from PBMCs cultured without peptide, obtained after COVID-19 vaccination. The CDR3 is CATSRDSYGYTF. CDR3 DNA sequence: TGTGCCACCAGCCGGGACAGCTATGGCTACACCTTC.